The count of the clone carrying this TCR beta chain is one. The record originates from a study of T cell changes during pregnancy in multiple sclerosis. The CDR3 is 13 amino acids. Deletions cut 0 bases from V and 6 bases from J, with 9 bases between. Germline V gives CDR1 MNHEY, CDR2 SMNVEV (reference sequence). Using immunoSEQ multiplex PCR, the repertoire was profiled, and TCRdb retains in-frame clones only, with some absent. The repertoire holds about 51,000 clones, with around 93% as singletons. This chain connects TRBV27 to TRBJ2-7; tentatively, D is TRBD1 (5 bases). This receptor was taken from a female donor with multiple sclerosis, enrolled in a pregnancy study. Here the sequenced sample was peripheral blood, taken in the second trimester of pregnancy. In DNA, the CDR3 is TGTGCCAGCAGTTTATCTAGGGGTCGCGAGCAGTACTTC. Translation gives CASSLSRGREQYF.